A single sample is the source of the 21 T cell receptor beta chains below, sequenced in a study of tumor-infiltrating lymphocytes in localized non-small cell lung cancer. The protocol was immunoSEQ multiplex PCR, while the TCRdb copy is restricted to in-frame clones and leaves out a portion. The sample contains under 8,000 clones, around 77% of which appear only once. The material sequenced was lung tumor tissue. The source is a human donor with non-small cell lung cancer.

This clone is classed as medium-sized. The V call is TRBV6-5, the J call TRBJ2-7; tentatively, D is TRBD2 (6 bases). The ends were cut back, 4 bases at V and 6 bases at J, with 13 bases in the middle. In germline, CDR1 is MNHEY, CDR2 SVGAGI. This CDR3 region has 13 residues. The CDR3 region has the DNA TGTGCCAGCAGTTCGGGGGATAAGGGCGAGCAGTACTTC. This sequence encodes CASSSGDKGEQYF.

The table lists this clone with a count of one. This sequence joins TRBV7-9 and TRBJ1-5, with D uncertain. The CDR3 length is 12 residues. V lost 5 bases and J lost 6, with 8 bases in between. Germline V gene lookup returns CDR1 SEHNR and CDR2 FQNEAQ (reference sequence). The CDR3 loop reads CASSGVAQPQHF. CDR3 nucleotide sequence: TGTGCCAGCAGCGGAGTTGCTCAGCCCCAGCATTTT. Filled out from reference TRBV7-9 and TRBJ1-5, the complete variable domain reads DTGVSQNPRHKITKRGQNVTFRCDPISEHNRLYWYRQTLGQGPEFLTYFQNEAQLEKSRLLSDRFSAERPKGSFSTLEIQRTEQGDSAMYLCASSGVAQPQHFGDGTRLSIL.

This sequence joins TRBV5-6 and TRBJ2-3; the D is unclear. The CDR3 totals 11 residues. Germline loops: CDR1 SGHDT, CDR2 YYEEEE. V was trimmed by 5 bases and J by 5 bases, leaving 6 bases between them. CDR3 sequence: CASSSGDTQYF. In DNA form, the CDR3 reads TGTGCCAGCAGTTCAGGAGATACGCAGTATTTT.

This rearrangement joins TRBV5-6 to TRBJ2-3; D gene ambiguous. CDR3 length: 13 residues. Germline CDR1 is SGHDT and CDR2 is YYEEEE. V lost 1 base, J lost 6 bases, and 9 bases lay in between. The CDR3: CASSLSVGDTQYF. The CDR3 coding sequence is TGTGCCAGCAGCTTGAGCGTCGGGGATACGCAGTATTTT.

V and J are TRBV29-1 and TRBJ1-3; the match to TRBD1 covers 8 bases. CDR1 and CDR2 from the germline V gene are SQVTM and ANQGSEA. V lost 5 bases and J lost 4; bases outside the gene matches: 7. The CDR3 extends over 14 amino acids. The CDR3 is CSVTTGEGGNTIYF. As DNA, the CDR3 is TGCAGCGTTACGACAGGGGAGGGAGGAAACACCATATATTTT.

This clone has more than one count but fewer than ten. The chain has TRBV23-1 and TRBJ2-2, with 7 bases aligning to TRBD1. TRBV23-1 is an ORF; its function is uncertain. The CDR3 loop spans 15 amino acids. Trimming removed 4 bases from V and 4 bases from J; junction bases left unmatched: 6. The CDR3 sequence is CASSPGTAPTGELFF. CDR3 in DNA: TGCGCCAGCAGTCCTGGGACAGCGCCCACCGGGGAGCTGTTTTTT.

The rearrangement links TRBV30 to TRBJ1-2; D uncertain. The CDR3 has 11 amino acids. From germline, CDR1 is GTSNPN and CDR2 SVGIG (reference sequence). V gave up 2 bases and J gave up 5 bases, with 6 bases separating them. Written as DNA, the CDR3 is TGTGCCTGGAGTAAGGAGTATGGCTACACCTTC. Protein sequence: CAWSKEYGYTF.

The chain joins TRBV11-1 to TRBJ1-1; unclear D gene. This CDR3 is 13 amino acids long. The ends were cut back, 1 base at V and 3 bases at J, with 6 bases in the middle. CDR1 and CDR2 (germline): SGHAT, FQDESV (reference sequence). Here the CDR3 DNA reads TGTGCCAGCAGCTTAGACAGCTACACTGAAGCTTTCTTT. Protein: CASSLDSYTEAFF.

This rearrangement joins TRBV6-6 to TRBJ2-7; 7 nucleotides agree with TRBD2. The CDR3 loop spans 15 amino acids. The V gene end was trimmed by 4 bases and the J gene end by 5 bases; junction bases not matched to a gene: 11. CDR1 is MNHNY and CDR2 is SVGAGI in the germline V gene (reference sequence). In nucleotides, the CDR3 is TGTGCCAGCAGTTCCCCCGGACTAGGGACGGACGAGCAGTACTTC. Residues: CASSSPGLGTDEQYF.

The V and J genes are TRBV7-3 and TRBJ1-1, with 9 bases lining up with TRBD1. The junction had 6 bases not matched to a gene; V was cut back by 5 bases and J by 5 bases. This CDR3 is 14 amino acids long. Germline-derived CDR1 and CDR2 are SGHTA and FQGTGA. The CDR3 nucleotides are TGTGCCAGCAGCCATGGACAGGGGAGGACTGAAGCTTTCTTT. Translated, it gives CASSHGQGRTEAFF.

The CDR3 DNA reads TGTGCCAGCAGCTTAGAGGAGGGCTCCTACGAGCAGTACTTC. It yields the protein CASSLEEGSYEQYF. This chain connects TRBV7-6 to TRBJ2-5; tentatively, D is TRBD2 (6 bases). With the DNA end fitting TRBJ2-7 better, the J assignment may be wrong. Germline values: CDR1 SGHVS, CDR2 FNYEAQ. The CDR3 loop spans 14 amino acids.

This chain uses TRBV30 with TRBJ1-5, with D unclear. Trimming removed 0 bases from V and 6 bases from J, with 12 bases in between. CDR1 and CDR2 (germline): GTSNPN, SVGIG (reference sequence). The CDR3 has 14 residues. CDR3 in amino acids: CAWSVSAGGQPQHF. CDR3 nucleotides: TGTGCCTGGAGTGTAAGCGCGGGTGGTCAGCCCCAGCATTTT. The full variable domain, its missing parts supplied by reference TRBV30 and TRBJ1-5, is SQTIHQWPATLVQPVGSPLSLECTVEGTSNPNLYWYRQAAGRGLQLLFYSVGIGQISSEVPQNLSASRPQDRQFILSSKKLLLSDSGFYLCAWSVSAGGQPQHFGDGTRLSIL.

The chain carries TRBV11-2 and TRBJ2-1; the match to TRBD1 covers 8 bases. The CDR3 is made up of 16 amino acids. With 5 bases clipped from V and 0 bases from J, the junction kept 6 bases outside the gene matches. Germline V gene lookup returns CDR1 SGHAT and CDR2 FQNNGV. CDR3: CASSPSGTGSYNEQFF. The CDR3 DNA reads TGTGCCAGCAGCCCGTCCGGGACAGGCTCCTACAATGAGCAGTTCTTC.

This chain connects TRBV5-1 to TRBJ2-1, with D perhaps assigned TRBD1 or TRBD2 (5 bases each). The germline gives CDR1 SGHRS, CDR2 YFSETQ. Trimming took off 6 bases at V and 5 bases at J, with 18 bases between the two ends. This CDR3 is 15 amino acids long. The CDR3 coding sequence is TGCGCCAGCACCAGGGAAGGACTGTCGGACAATGAGCAGTTCTTC. Residues: CASTREGLSDNEQFF.

This rearrangement joins TRBV9 to TRBJ2-6; 7 bases agree with TRBD2. The CDR3 consists of 16 residues. Germline-derived CDR1 and CDR2 are SGDLS and YYNGEE. V shed 5 bases and J 0 bases; nucleotides not matched to a gene: 5. The CDR3 nucleotides are TGTGCCAGCAGTGCCGGGAGGACCTCTGGGGCCAACGTCCTGACTTTC. It specifies CASSAGRTSGANVLTF.

This chain links TRBV19 with TRBJ1-1, with D possibly TRBD1 on 5 matching bases. V was trimmed by 3 bases and J by 3 bases, leaving 5 bases between them. Germline lookup yields CDR1 LNHDA and CDR2 SQIVND (reference sequence). This CDR3 region has 12 residues. CDR3 loop: CASSMGDTEAFF. The CDR3 DNA is TGTGCCAGTAGTATGGGGGACACTGAAGCTTTCTTT.

The genes are TRBV30 and TRBJ1-4; the match to TRBD1 covers 7 bases. The CDR3 contains 16 residues. Germline CDR1 reads GTSNPN; CDR2 reads SVGIG (reference sequence). V lost 1 base and J lost 5; bases outside the gene matches: 10. The CDR3 loop is CAWSGEPGQINEKLFF. For the CDR3, the DNA is TGTGCCTGGAGTGGAGAACCGGGACAGATAAATGAAAAACTGTTTTTT.

This clone is classed as large. V usage is TRBV4-1 and J usage is TRBJ1-5, with 10 bases that match TRBD1. Germline V gives CDR1 MGHRA, CDR2 YSYEKL. The CDR3 is 17 amino acids. With V trimmed by 2 bases and J by 4 bases, 8 bases remained unmatched. This chain's CDR3 is CASSQSETGGLNQPQHF. Here the CDR3 DNA reads TGCGCCAGCAGCCAATCCGAGACAGGGGGCCTGAATCAGCCCCAGCATTTT.

This chain connects TRBV18 to TRBJ2-7, with TRBD1 as a possible D gene (6 bases). The germline V gene encodes CDR1 KGHSH and CDR2 LQKENI. This CDR3 has 15 residues. V lost 2 bases to trimming and J lost 4 bases, with 15 bases between them. The CDR3 DNA follows: TGTGCCAGCTCACCAGGGGGCGGAGCTGAGTACGAGCAGTACTTC. Translated: CASSPGGGAEYEQYF.

This chain uses TRBV5-5 with TRBJ1-3, with unresolved D. Per the germline V gene, CDR1 is SGHKS and CDR2 is YYEKEE (reference sequence). Trimming took off 2 bases at V and 1 base at J, with 7 bases between the two ends. This CDR3 is 14 amino acids long. CDR3 DNA: TGTGCCAGCAGCTTCGCCCTGTCTGGAAACACCATATATTTT. Its protein is CASSFALSGNTIYF.

This clone was seen only a few times. The chain carries TRBV5-4 and TRBJ2-2, with 8 positions matching TRBD1. Unmatched junction bases numbered 11, after V lost 5 bases and J lost 8 bases. This CDR3 region has 15 residues. Germline values: CDR1 SGHNT, CDR2 YYREEE (reference sequence). CDR3 residues: CASSTRDRLQGELFF. The CDR3 region has the DNA TGTGCCAGCAGTACCCGGGACAGGCTCCAAGGGGAGCTGTTTTTT.